A selection of T cell receptor beta chains follows, all from one sample in a study of blood T cells in healthy people across ages. Via MiXCR, TCRdb re-called the 5' RACE reads, giving one row per CDR3 protein. The sample records 700,000 or so distinct CDR3 sequences, 22% being singletons. The sample taken for sequencing was blood. These receptors all stem from a man between 65 and 79 years old in good health. Each CDR3 is given with its conserved first and last residue. The order of the fields is V gene, J gene, D gene, clone size, CDR3 protein, CDR3 DNA. A D gene is named only where the DNA matches it firmly. Only part of the rows carry a size: once, few, many, or a class if the clone is expanded.

v_call: TRBV6-6
j_call: TRBJ1-4
d_call: NA
clone_size: few
cdr3_aa: CASSYPRQLRFF
cdr3_nt: TGTGCCAGCAGTTACCCTAGACAGCTAAGGTTTTTT

v_call: TRBV7-9
j_call: TRBJ1-2
d_call: NA
clone_size: few
cdr3_aa: CASSLSMVGSYGYTF
cdr3_nt: TGTGCCAGCAGCTTATCCATGGTGGGCTCCTATGGCTACACCTTC

v_call: TRBV12-3/TRBV12-4
j_call: TRBJ2-3
d_call: TRBD1
clone_size: many
cdr3_aa: CASSFRQGADTQYF
cdr3_nt: TGTGCCAGCAGTTTTAGACAGGGGGCAGATACGCAGTATTTT

v_call: TRBV7-2
j_call: TRBJ2-1
d_call: NA
clone_size: NA
cdr3_aa: CASSSGGTSNEQFF
cdr3_nt: TGTGCCAGCAGCTCAGGGGGGACTAGCAATGAGCAGTTCTTC

v_call: TRBV20-1
j_call: TRBJ2-7
d_call: NA
clone_size: few
cdr3_aa: CSARIPRGDAYEQYF
cdr3_nt: TGCAGTGCTAGGATCCCCAGAGGGGACGCCTACGAGCAGTACTTC

v_call: TRBV5-1
j_call: TRBJ2-3
d_call: TRBD2
clone_size: NA
cdr3_aa: CASTSAGTSTDTQYF
cdr3_nt: TGCGCCAGCACTTCAGCGGGGACTAGCACAGATACGCAGTATTTT

v_call: TRBV5-6
j_call: TRBJ2-7
d_call: TRBD2
clone_size: NA
cdr3_aa: CASSSLRGNYEQYF
cdr3_nt: TGTGCCAGCAGCTCACTGCGGGGGAACTACGAGCAGTACTTC

v_call: TRBV5-6
j_call: TRBJ2-7
d_call: NA
clone_size: few
cdr3_aa: CASSPTANYEQYF
cdr3_nt: TGTGCCAGCAGCCCAACAGCTAACTACGAGCAGTACTTC

v_call: TRBV7-9
j_call: TRBJ2-7
d_call: NA
clone_size: NA
cdr3_aa: CASSLYTEAYEQYF
cdr3_nt: TGTGCCAGCAGCTTATACACGGAAGCCTACGAGCAGTACTTC

v_call: TRBV3-1
j_call: TRBJ1-2
d_call: TRBD1
clone_size: NA
cdr3_aa: CASSPTDRPNYGYTF
cdr3_nt: TGTGCCAGCAGCCCTACGGACAGGCCTAACTATGGCTACACCTTC

v_call: TRBV12-3/TRBV12-4
j_call: TRBJ1-3
d_call: TRBD1
clone_size: few
cdr3_aa: CASSLQGGFSGNTIYF
cdr3_nt: TGTGCCAGCAGTTTACAGGGGGGATTCTCTGGAAACACCATATATTTT

v_call: TRBV6-6
j_call: TRBJ2-3
d_call: TRBD2
clone_size: NA
cdr3_aa: CASSPGAGGPRDTQYF
cdr3_nt: TGTGCCAGCAGCCCCGGAGCGGGAGGGCCTCGAGATACGCAGTATTTT

v_call: TRBV5-1
j_call: TRBJ1-1
d_call: NA
clone_size: NA
cdr3_aa: CASSTVADTEAFF
cdr3_nt: TGCGCCAGCAGCACGGTCGCGGACACTGAAGCTTTCTTT

v_call: TRBV29-1
j_call: TRBJ2-2
d_call: NA
clone_size: NA
cdr3_aa: CSVEAGTGELFF
cdr3_nt: TGCAGCGTTGAGGCAGGCACCGGGGAGCTGTTTTTT

v_call: TRBV28
j_call: TRBJ1-2
d_call: NA
clone_size: many
cdr3_aa: CASRRSGSNYGYTF
cdr3_nt: TGTGCCAGCAGGCGCAGCGGATCAAACTATGGCTACACCTTC

v_call: TRBV27
j_call: TRBJ2-5
d_call: NA
clone_size: few
cdr3_aa: CASSFTTQETQYF
cdr3_nt: TGTGCCAGCAGTTTTACCACCCAAGAGACCCAGTACTTC

v_call: TRBV7-2
j_call: TRBJ2-4
d_call: TRBD1
clone_size: NA
cdr3_aa: CASSLSGGNPNIQYF
cdr3_nt: TGTGCCAGCAGCTTATCAGGGGGCAATCCAAACATTCAGTACTTC

v_call: TRBV18
j_call: TRBJ1-1
d_call: TRBD1
clone_size: few
cdr3_aa: CASSPGTAPNTEAFF
cdr3_nt: TGTGCCAGCTCACCAGGGACAGCTCCTAACACTGAAGCTTTCTTT

v_call: TRBV14
j_call: TRBJ2-3
d_call: NA
clone_size: few
cdr3_aa: CASSQEAFGGPSDTQYF
cdr3_nt: TGTGCCAGCAGCCAAGAGGCCTTCGGGGGGCCATCGGATACGCAGTATTTT

v_call: TRBV11-2
j_call: TRBJ2-1
d_call: TRBD2
clone_size: NA
cdr3_aa: CASSNDRTRGGPHSYNEQFF
cdr3_nt: TGTGCCAGCAGCAACGATCGGACGCGGGGGGGCCCTCACTCCTACAATGAGCAGTTCTTC

v_call: TRBV5-1
j_call: TRBJ1-4
d_call: TRBD1
clone_size: many
cdr3_aa: CASSRGTDPNEKLFF
cdr3_nt: TGCGCCAGCAGCCGCGGGACAGATCCTAATGAAAAACTGTTTTTT

v_call: TRBV6-5
j_call: TRBJ2-1
d_call: TRBD2
clone_size: NA
cdr3_aa: CASSYDREAYNEQFF
cdr3_nt: TGTGCCAGCAGTTACGACCGGGAGGCCTACAATGAGCAGTTCTTC

v_call: TRBV20-1
j_call: TRBJ2-3
d_call: TRBD2
clone_size: few
cdr3_aa: CSASGGAGGVTDTQYF
cdr3_nt: TGCAGTGCTAGCGGGGGGGCGGGGGGCGTAACAGATACGCAGTATTTT

v_call: TRBV11-3
j_call: TRBJ2-6
d_call: TRBD2
clone_size: NA
cdr3_aa: CASSLDRSSGSSGANVLTF
cdr3_nt: TGTGCCAGCAGCTTAGATAGGTCTAGCGGGAGCTCTGGGGCCAACGTCCTGACTTTC

v_call: TRBV30
j_call: TRBJ1-1
d_call: TRBD1
clone_size: NA
cdr3_aa: CAWSKGAATEAFF
cdr3_nt: TGTGCCTGGAGTAAGGGGGCGGCCACTGAAGCTTTCTTT

v_call: TRBV9
j_call: TRBJ2-5
d_call: NA
clone_size: many
cdr3_aa: CASSVALGVQETQYF
cdr3_nt: TGTGCCAGCAGCGTAGCCCTGGGAGTCCAAGAGACCCAGTACTTC